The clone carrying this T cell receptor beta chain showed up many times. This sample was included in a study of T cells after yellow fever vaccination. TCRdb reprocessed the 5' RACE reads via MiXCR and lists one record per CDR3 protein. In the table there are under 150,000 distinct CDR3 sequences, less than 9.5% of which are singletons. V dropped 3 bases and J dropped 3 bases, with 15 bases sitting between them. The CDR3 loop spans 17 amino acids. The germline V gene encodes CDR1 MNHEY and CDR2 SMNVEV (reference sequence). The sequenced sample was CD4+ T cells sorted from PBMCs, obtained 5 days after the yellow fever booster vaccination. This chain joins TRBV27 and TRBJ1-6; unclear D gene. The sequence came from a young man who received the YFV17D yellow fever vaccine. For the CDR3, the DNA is TGTGCCAGCAGTTTTAGCGGTGGACGGGACTATAATTCACCCCTCCACTTT. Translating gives CASSFSGGRDYNSPLHF.